The rows below give T cell receptor beta chains drawn from one sample of a study of cytomegalovirus exposure and HLA in healthy donors. Sequencing was performed with immunoSEQ multiplex PCR; in TCRdb, only in-frame clones are kept and a portion is missing. The sample includes about 150,000 clones, 50% to 75% seen only once; the top ten take roughly 6.8%. The source material was PBMCs. Every receptor here comes from a woman between 55 and 75 years old in good health and CMV-seropositive. The CDR3 runs from the conserved cysteine through the conserved F or W. Fields, in order: J gene, D gene, CDR3 length, clone size, V gene, CDR3 DNA, CDR3 protein. The D gene is left open where the match is weak. Rows give clone size only sometimes, using once, few, many, or a class for an expanded clone.

J gene: TRBJ1-3; D gene: .; CDR3 length: 15; clone size: .; V gene: TRBV9; CDR3 DNA: TGTGCCAGCAGCGCAGGGACAAACTCTGGAAACACCATATATTTT; CDR3 protein: CASSAGTNSGNTIYF
J gene: TRBJ1-3; D gene: TRBD1; CDR3 length: 14; clone size: once; V gene: TRBV5-4; CDR3 DNA: TGTGCCAGCAGCTCAGGGGGCTCTGGAAACACCATATATTTT; CDR3 protein: CASSSGGSGNTIYF
J gene: TRBJ1-5; D gene: .; CDR3 length: 16; clone size: .; V gene: TRBV7-9; CDR3 DNA: TGTGCCAGCAGCTCACCCTCCGCAGGGAGCAATCAGCCCCAGCATTTT; CDR3 protein: CASSSPSAGSNQPQHF
J gene: TRBJ2-5; D gene: TRBD1; CDR3 length: 13; clone size: .; V gene: TRBV6-6; CDR3 DNA: TGTGCCAGCAGTACCGACAGGGGGGGGACCCAGTACTTC; CDR3 protein: CASSTDRGGTQYF
J gene: TRBJ2-5; D gene: .; CDR3 length: 16; clone size: few; V gene: TRBV7-9; CDR3 DNA: TGTGCCAGCAGCTCCCGAGAAGCGGAGCACCAAGAGACCCAGTACTTC; CDR3 protein: CASSSREAEHQETQYF
J gene: TRBJ2-7; D gene: TRBD1; CDR3 length: 15; clone size: .; V gene: TRBV9; CDR3 DNA: TGTGCCAGCAGCAACGACAGGGAGCAAAGAAAGGAGCAGTACTTC; CDR3 protein: CASSNDREQRKEQYF
J gene: TRBJ2-3; D gene: TRBD1; CDR3 length: 15; clone size: .; V gene: TRBV2; CDR3 DNA: TGTGCCAGCAGTGGTACGGGACAGGCCACAGATACGCAGTATTTT; CDR3 protein: CASSGTGQATDTQYF
J gene: TRBJ1-2; D gene: TRBD1; CDR3 length: 15; clone size: .; V gene: TRBV30; CDR3 DNA: TGTGCCTGGAGTCGAAAGGGGGCATCGAACTATGGCTACACCTTC; CDR3 protein: CAWSRKGASNYGYTF
J gene: TRBJ1-1; D gene: TRBD1; CDR3 length: 13; clone size: .; V gene: TRBV30; CDR3 DNA: TGTGCCCGACAGGGGGCGATGAACACTGAAGCTTTCTTT; CDR3 protein: CARQGAMNTEAFF
J gene: TRBJ1-1; D gene: .; CDR3 length: 16; clone size: .; V gene: TRBV2; CDR3 DNA: TGTGCCAGCAGGTTGGTAAGGACACTTGGTTACACTGAAGCTTTCTTT; CDR3 protein: CASRLVRTLGYTEAFF
J gene: TRBJ2-2; D gene: TRBD2; CDR3 length: 16; clone size: .; V gene: TRBV19; CDR3 DNA: TGTGCCAGTAGTGCCAAAAGCGGGAGGAGCACCGGGGAGCTGTTTTTT; CDR3 protein: CASSAKSGRSTGELFF